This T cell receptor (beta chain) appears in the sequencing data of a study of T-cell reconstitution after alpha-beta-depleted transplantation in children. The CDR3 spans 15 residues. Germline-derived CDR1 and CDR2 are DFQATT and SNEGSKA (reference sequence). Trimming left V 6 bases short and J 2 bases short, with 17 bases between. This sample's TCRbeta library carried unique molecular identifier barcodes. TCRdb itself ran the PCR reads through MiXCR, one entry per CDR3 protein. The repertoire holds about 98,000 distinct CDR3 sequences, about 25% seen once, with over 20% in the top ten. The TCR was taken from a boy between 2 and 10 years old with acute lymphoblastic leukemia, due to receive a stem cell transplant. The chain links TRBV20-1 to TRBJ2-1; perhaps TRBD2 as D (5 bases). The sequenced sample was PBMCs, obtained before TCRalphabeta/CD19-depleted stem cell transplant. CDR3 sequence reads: CSAPAAAITYNEQFF. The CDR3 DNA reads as TGCAGTGCCCCCGCAGCGGCCATCACCTACAATGAGCAGTTCTTC.